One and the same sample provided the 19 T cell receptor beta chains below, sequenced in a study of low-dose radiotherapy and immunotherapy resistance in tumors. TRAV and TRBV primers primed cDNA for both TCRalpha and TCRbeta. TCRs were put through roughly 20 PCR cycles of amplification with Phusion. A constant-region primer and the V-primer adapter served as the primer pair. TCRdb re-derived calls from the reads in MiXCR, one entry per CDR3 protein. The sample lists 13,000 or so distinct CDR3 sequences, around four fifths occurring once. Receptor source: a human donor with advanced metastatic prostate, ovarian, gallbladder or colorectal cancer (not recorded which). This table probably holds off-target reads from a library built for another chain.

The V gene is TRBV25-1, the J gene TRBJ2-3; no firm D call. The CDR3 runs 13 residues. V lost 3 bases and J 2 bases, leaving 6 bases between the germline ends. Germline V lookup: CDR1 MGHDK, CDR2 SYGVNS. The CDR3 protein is CASSDGYTDTQYF. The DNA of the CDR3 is TGTGCCAGCAGTGACGGATACACAGATACGCAGTATTTT.

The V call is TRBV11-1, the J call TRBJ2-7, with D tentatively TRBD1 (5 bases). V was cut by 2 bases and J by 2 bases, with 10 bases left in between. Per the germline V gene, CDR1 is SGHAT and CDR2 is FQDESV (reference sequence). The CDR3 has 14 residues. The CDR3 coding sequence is TGTGCCAGCAGCTTAAGGGGTCCGCCCTACGAGCAGTACTTC. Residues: CASSLRGPPYEQYF.

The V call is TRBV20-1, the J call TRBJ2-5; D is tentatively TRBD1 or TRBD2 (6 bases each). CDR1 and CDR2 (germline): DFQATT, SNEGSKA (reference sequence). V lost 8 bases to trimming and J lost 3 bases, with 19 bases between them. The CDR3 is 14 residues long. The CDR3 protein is CSQVPTGGKETQYF. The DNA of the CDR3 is TGCAGTCAGGTCCCGACAGGCGGGAAAGAGACCCAGTACTTC.

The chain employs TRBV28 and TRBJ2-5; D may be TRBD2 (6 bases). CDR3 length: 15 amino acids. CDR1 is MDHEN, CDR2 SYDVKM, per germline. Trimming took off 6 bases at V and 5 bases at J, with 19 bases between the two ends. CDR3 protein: CASRHRDSLRETQYF. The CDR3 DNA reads TGTGCCAGCAGGCACCGGGACTCCCTTAGGGAGACCCAGTACTTC.

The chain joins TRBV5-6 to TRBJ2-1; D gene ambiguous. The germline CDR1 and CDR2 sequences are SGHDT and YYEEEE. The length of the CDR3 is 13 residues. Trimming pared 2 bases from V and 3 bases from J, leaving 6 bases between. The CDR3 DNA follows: TGTGCCAGCAGCTTTGGGAACTACAATGAGCAGTTCTTC. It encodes CASSFGNYNEQFF.

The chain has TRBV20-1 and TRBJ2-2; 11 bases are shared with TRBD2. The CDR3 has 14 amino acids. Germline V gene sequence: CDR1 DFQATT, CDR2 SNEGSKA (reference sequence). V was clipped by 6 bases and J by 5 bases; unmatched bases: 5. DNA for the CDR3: TGCAGTGCGGATAGCGGGAGGGCTACCGGGGAGCTGTTTTTT. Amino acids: CSADSGRATGELFF.

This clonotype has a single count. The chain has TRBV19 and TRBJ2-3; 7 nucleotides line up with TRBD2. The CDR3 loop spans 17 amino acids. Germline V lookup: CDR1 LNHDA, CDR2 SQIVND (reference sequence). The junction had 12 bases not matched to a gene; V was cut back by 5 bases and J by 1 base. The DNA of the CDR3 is TGTGCCAGTAGTCCCGCCTGGGCGGGAGAAGGCACAGATACGCAGTATTTT. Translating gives CASSPAWAGEGTDTQYF.

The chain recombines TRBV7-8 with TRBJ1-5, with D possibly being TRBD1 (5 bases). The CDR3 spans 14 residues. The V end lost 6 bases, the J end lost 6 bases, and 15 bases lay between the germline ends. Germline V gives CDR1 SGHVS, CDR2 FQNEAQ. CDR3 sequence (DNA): TGTGCCAGCAGTCTATTCATACAGGCTCAGCCCCAGCATTTT. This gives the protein CASSLFIQAQPQHF.

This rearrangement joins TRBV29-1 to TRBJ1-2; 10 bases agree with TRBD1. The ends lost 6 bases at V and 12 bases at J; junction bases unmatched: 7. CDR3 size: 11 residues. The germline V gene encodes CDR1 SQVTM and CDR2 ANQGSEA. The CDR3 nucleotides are TGCAGCGTGGGGGACAGGGGACAGCACACCTTC. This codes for CSVGDRGQHTF.

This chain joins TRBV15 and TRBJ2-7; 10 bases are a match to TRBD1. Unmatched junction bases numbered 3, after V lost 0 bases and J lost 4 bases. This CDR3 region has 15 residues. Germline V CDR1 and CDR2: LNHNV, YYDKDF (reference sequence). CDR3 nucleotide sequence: TGTGCCACCAGCAGAGAAGTGGGACAGGGGTACGAGCAGTACTTC. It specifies CATSREVGQGYEQYF.

The CDR3 coding sequence is TGTGCCAGCAGAGTAGACACGGTTCGGGATGCGGACATTCAGTACTTC. Translation gives CASRVDTVRDADIQYF. This chain links TRBV6-2 or TRBV6-3 with TRBJ2-4; the D gene is possibly TRBD2 (5 bases). Germline CDR1 and CDR2: MNHEY and SVGEGT. The CDR3 contains 16 residues. Trimming pared 6 bases from V and 8 bases from J, leaving 23 bases between.

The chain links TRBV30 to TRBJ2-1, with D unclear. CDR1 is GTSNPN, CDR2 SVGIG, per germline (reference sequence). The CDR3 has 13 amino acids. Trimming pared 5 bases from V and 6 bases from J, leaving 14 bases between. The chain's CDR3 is CAWAYAALNEQFF. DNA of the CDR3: TGTGCCTGGGCTTACGCGGCGCTCAATGAGCAGTTCTTC.

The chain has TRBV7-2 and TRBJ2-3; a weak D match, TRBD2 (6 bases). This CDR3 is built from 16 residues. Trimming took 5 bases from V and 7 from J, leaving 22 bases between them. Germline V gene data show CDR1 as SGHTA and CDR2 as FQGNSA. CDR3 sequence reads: CASSTTIAVPMNTQYF. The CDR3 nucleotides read TGTGCCAGCAGCACCACCATAGCGGTGCCCATGAATACGCAGTATTTT.

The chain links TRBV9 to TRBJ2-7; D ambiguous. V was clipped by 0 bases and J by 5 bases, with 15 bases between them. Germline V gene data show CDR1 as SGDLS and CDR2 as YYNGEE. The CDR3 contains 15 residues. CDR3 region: CASSVGAEPSDEQYF. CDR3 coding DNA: TGTGCCAGCAGCGTAGGGGCAGAGCCCTCGGACGAGCAGTACTTC.

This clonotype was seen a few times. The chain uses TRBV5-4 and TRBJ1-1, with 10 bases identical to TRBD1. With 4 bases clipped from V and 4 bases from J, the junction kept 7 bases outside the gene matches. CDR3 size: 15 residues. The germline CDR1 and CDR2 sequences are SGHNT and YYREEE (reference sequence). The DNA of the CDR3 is TGTGCCAGCAGCCCAGACAGGGGGCGAAGCACTGAAGCTTTCTTT. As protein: CASSPDRGRSTEAFF.

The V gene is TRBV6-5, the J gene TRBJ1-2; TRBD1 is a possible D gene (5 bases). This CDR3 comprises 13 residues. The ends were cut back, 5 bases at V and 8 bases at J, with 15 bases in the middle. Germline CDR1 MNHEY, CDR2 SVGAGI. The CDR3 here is CASSTRDFAGYTF. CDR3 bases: TGTGCCAGCAGTACCCGGGACTTCGCCGGCTACACCTTC.

CDR3 loop: CASSKRTGNAVTEAFF. The DNA for the CDR3 is TGTGCCAGCAGTAAGAGGACAGGGAACGCCGTCACTGAAGCTTTCTTT. This chain joins TRBV6-2 or TRBV6-3 and TRBJ1-1; TRBD1 aligns across 8 bases. J was trimmed by 4 bases and V by 5 bases; bases with no gene match: 12. Germline CDR1 is MNHEY and CDR2 is SVGEGT. The CDR3 covers 16 residues.

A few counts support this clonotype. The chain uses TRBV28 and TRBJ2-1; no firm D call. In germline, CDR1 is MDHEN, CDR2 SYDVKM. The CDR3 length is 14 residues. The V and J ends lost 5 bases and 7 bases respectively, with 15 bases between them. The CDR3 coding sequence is TGTGCCAGCAGTAAGACGGGCCGTGGGAATGAGCAGTTCTTC. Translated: CASSKTGRGNEQFF. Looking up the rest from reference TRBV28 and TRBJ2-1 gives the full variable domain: DVKVTQSSRYLVKRTGEKVFLECVQDMDHENMFWYRQDPGLGLRLIYFSYDVKMKEKGDIPEGYSVSREKKERFSLILESASTNQTSMYLCASSKTGRGNEQFFGPGTRLTVL.

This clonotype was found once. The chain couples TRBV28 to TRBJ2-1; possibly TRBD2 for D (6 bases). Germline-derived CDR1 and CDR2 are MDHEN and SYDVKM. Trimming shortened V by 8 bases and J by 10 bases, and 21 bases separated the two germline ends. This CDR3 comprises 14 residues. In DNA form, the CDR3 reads TGTGCCAGCTGTCCTTACCGGGACTCCGTGGAGCAGTTCTTC. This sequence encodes CASCPYRDSVEQFF.